This record concerns one TCR beta chain sequence. Assay: immunoSEQ multiplex PCR; the TCRdb copy retains only in-frame clones and omits some. Altogether 360,000 or so clones are present, roughly 91% being singletons, with the ten largest covering 1.5% to 2%. Participants were aged 18 to 89 years, lived in over 20 US areas, and enrolled virtually. The CDR3 has 17 amino acids. V lost 0 bases and J lost 0, with 14 bases in between. Germline values: CDR1 SGDLS, CDR2 YYNGEE. The sample belongs to a study of blood T cell repertoires in COVID-19. This receptor was taken from a woman between 25 and 40 years old who had recovered from COVID-19. This sequence joins TRBV9 and TRBJ2-3; no definite D call. The sample taken for sequencing was PBMCs or T cells enriched from blood (not recorded which). Written as DNA, the CDR3 is TGTGCCAGCAGCGTAGGTACAGCTCAGCCTAGCACAGATACGCAGTATTTT. The encoded protein is CASSVGTAQPSTDTQYF.